Sequencing of this T cell receptor beta chain was carried out in a study of spatial heterogeneity in lung cancer. Study-level results: Counts that tracked tumor mutation counts were those of expanded intratumoral alpha and beta TCRs.

Via MiXCR, TCRdb re-called the 5' RACE reads, giving one row per CDR3 protein. The repertoire has about 23,000 distinct CDR3 sequences, 4% to 5.5% of them found once; the top ten carry 9% to 10%. Documented time point: sample taken at primary tumor resection. This clonotype was seen repeatedly, ten times or more. As yet, its antigen is unknown. Per germline, CDR1 SQVTM and CDR2 ANQGSEA. The germline V and J ends were trimmed by 4 bases and 5 bases, with 11 bases remaining between them. This CDR3 is built from 12 residues. The chain joins TRBV29-1 to TRBJ2-5, with D perhaps given as TRBD1 or TRBD2 (7 bases each). The source was lung tumor tissue, collected at surgery. The TCR sequence derives from a male donor with early-stage non-small cell lung cancer. The CDR3 DNA reads TGCAGCGTTGGGGGAGGGGGCGAGACCCAGTACTTC. It is translated as CSVGGGGETQYF. The whole variable domain, remainder taken from reference TRBV29-1 and TRBJ2-5, is SAVISQKPSRDICQRGTSLTIQCQVDSQVTMMFWYRQQPGQSLTLIATANQGSEATYESGFVIDKFPISRPNLTFSTLTVSNMSPEDSSIYLCSVGGGGETQYFGPGTRLLVL.